Listed here are 12 T cell receptor beta chains from one sample, sequenced in a study of regulatory T cells in long-lasting Graves disease. Time point specified: newly diagnosed GD, antithyroid drugs for less than 3 months. Preparation of the TCR library used RNA extracted from PBMCs. iRepertoire HTBI primers and Arm-PCR of CDR3 regions built TCR beta libraries. MiXCR, applied by TCRdb to the multiplex PCR reads, yields one record per CDR3 protein. This sample has roughly 350,000 distinct CDR3 sequences, with roughly a sixth found just once. In addition, the sample was reused for a study of T cells in Graves' hyperthyroidism and ophthalmopathy.

The input for sequencing was peripheral blood mononuclear cells (PBMCs), taken at new diagnosis, from a patient treated with antithyroid drugs. Source of these receptors: a man between 35 and 55 years old with Graves disease.

In its sample, this clonotype was seen a few times. The chain carries TRBV19 and TRBJ2-7; 8 positions match TRBD1. In germline, CDR1 is LNHDA, CDR2 SQIVND (reference sequence). The CDR3 has 13 amino acids. Unmatched junction bases numbered 2, after V lost 1 base and J lost 6 bases. The CDR3 sequence is CASSIGTGFEQYF. The CDR3 DNA is TGTGCCAGTAGTATAGGGACAGGGTTCGAGCAGTACTTC. The variable domain in full, completed from reference TRBV19 and TRBJ2-7, reads DGGITQSPKYLFRKEGQNVTLSCEQNLNHDAMYWYRQDPGQGLRLIYYSQIVNDFQKGDIAEGYSVSREKKESFPLTVTSAQKNPTAFYLCASSIGTGFEQYFGPGTRLTVT.

In its sample, this clonotype was seen many times. The chain couples TRBV15 to TRBJ1-6, with D tentatively TRBD1 (5 bases). Deletions cut 1 base from V and 1 base from J, with 11 bases between. Germline V gene sequence: CDR1 LNHNV, CDR2 YYDKDF (reference sequence). The CDR3 extends over 17 amino acids. CDR3 DNA sequence: TGTGCCACCAGCAGAGGGGACGGGGGGTCCTATAATTCACCCCTCCACTTT. Protein sequence: CATSRGDGGSYNSPLHF.

This clonotype was seen a handful of times. J is TRBJ2-7 and V is TRBV4-1; D is perhaps TRBD1 (5 bases). Trimming cost V 6 bases and J 1 base, with 13 bases left between them. CDR1 is MGHRA and CDR2 is YSYEKL in the germline V gene. The CDR3 is 14 amino acids. The CDR3 DNA reads as TGCGCCAGCAGGCGTATCGACAGTTCCTACGAGCAGTACTTC. Translation: CASRRIDSSYEQYF.

In its sample, this clonotype was seen many times. The J gene is TRBJ2-7, the V gene TRBV28, with D possibly being TRBD1 (6 bases). CDR1 is MDHEN, CDR2 SYDVKM, per germline. This CDR3 has 14 residues. The V and J ends lost 3 bases and 1 base respectively, with 10 bases between them. For the CDR3, the DNA is TGTGCCAGCAGTTTTTCAGGGGCTTCCTACGAGCAGTACTTC. The encoded protein is CASSFSGASYEQYF.

Many counts were recorded for this clonotype. The chain joins TRBV6-2 or TRBV6-3 to TRBJ1-5; no clear D gene. Germline V lookup: CDR1 MNHEY, CDR2 SVGEGT. The germline V and J ends were trimmed by 2 bases and 5 bases, with 7 bases remaining between them. The CDR3 spans 13 residues. CDR3 sequence: CASSYGPDQPQHF. The CDR3 bases are TGTGCCAGCAGTTACGGTCCCGATCAGCCCCAGCATTTT.

This clonotype occurred many times. The chain combines TRBV28 with TRBJ1-1; D is unresolved. Germline CDR1 MDHEN, CDR2 SYDVKM. V was pared by 6 bases and J by 4 bases, with 15 bases between. The CDR3 length is 14 residues. DNA of the CDR3: TGTGCCAGCAGGATCCCAGTGGGTCCCACTGAAGCTTTCTTT. Its translation: CASRIPVGPTEAFF.

About this clonotype itself: This likely reflects a read error, since a far larger clone is one base away. The V and J genes are TRBV28 and TRBJ2-1, with 7 bases aligning to TRBD2. Losses at the gene ends were 6 bases for V and 10 bases for J; bases not matched to a gene: 15. The CDR3 extends over 15 amino acids. Germline V gives CDR1 MDHEN, CDR2 SYDVKM. CDR3 nucleotide sequence: TGTGCCAGCAGCCCTGGCGGGACTAACTCCTACGAGCAGTTCTTC. It specifies CASSPGGTNSYEQFF.

This clonotype was counted a few times. The rearrangement uses TRBV6-5 and TRBJ2-2; tentative D call: TRBD1 (6 bases). CDR3 length: 15 amino acids. Per germline, CDR1 MNHEY and CDR2 SVGAGI. V was shortened by 0 bases and J by 1 base, with 6 bases between the two germline ends. The CDR3 loop reads CASSYSTGNTGELFF. CDR3 in DNA: TGTGCCAGCAGTTACTCGACAGGGAACACCGGGGAGCTGTTTTTT.

Details on this clonotype: Just one base apart from a much larger clone, this may be a read error. CDR3 in DNA: TGTGCCAGCTCACCGATCCAGGGGAAGACCGGGGAGCTGTTTTTT. The encoded protein is CASSPIQGKTGELFF. The chain couples TRBV18 to TRBJ2-2, with D possibly matching TRBD1 (6 bases). Germline values: CDR1 KGHSH, CDR2 LQKENI. V shed 3 bases and J shed 5 bases, with 13 bases lying between them. This CDR3 has 15 amino acids. Filled out from reference TRBV18 and TRBJ2-2, the complete variable domain reads NAGVMQNPRHLVRRRGQEARLRCSPMKGHSHVYWYRQLPEEGLKFMVYLQKENIIDESGMPKERFSAEFPKEGPSILRIQQVVRGDSAAYFCASSPIQGKTGELFFGEGSRLTVL.

This clonotype came up many times. The chain employs TRBV12-3 or TRBV12-4 and TRBJ2-7; possible D gene TRBD1, 6 bases. V was cut by 7 bases and J by 2 bases, with 12 bases left in between. The CDR3 loop spans 13 amino acids. The CDR3 spells CASTWTDAYEQYF. Written as DNA, the CDR3 is TGTGCCAGCACGTGGACAGACGCCTACGAGCAGTACTTC.

The chain combines TRBV28 with TRBJ1-1, with D perhaps TRBD1 (5 bases). CDR1 and CDR2 (germline): MDHEN, SYDVKM. Trimming took 8 bases from V and 4 from J, leaving 11 bases between them. The CDR3 spans 12 residues. CDR3 sequence reads: CASGGGSTEAFF. The CDR3 region has the DNA TGTGCCAGCGGGGGGGGGAGCACTGAAGCTTTCTTT.

This clonotype showed up many times. The rearrangement uses TRBV18 and TRBJ2-1; TRBD1 or TRBD2 may be the D gene (5 bases each). Trimming shortened V by 2 bases and J by 7 bases, and 18 bases separated the two germline ends. The CDR3 covers 16 residues. Germline V gives CDR1 KGHSH, CDR2 LQKENI. The CDR3 is CASSPAGTLIRNEQFF. CDR3 DNA: TGTGCCAGCTCACCAGCCGGGACCTTAATACGGAATGAGCAGTTCTTC.